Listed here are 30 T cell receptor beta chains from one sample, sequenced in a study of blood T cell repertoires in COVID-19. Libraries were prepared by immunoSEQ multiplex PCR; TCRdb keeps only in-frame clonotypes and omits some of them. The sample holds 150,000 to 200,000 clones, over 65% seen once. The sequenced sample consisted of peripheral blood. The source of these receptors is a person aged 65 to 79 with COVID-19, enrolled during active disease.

The DNA for the CDR3 is TGTGCCAGCAGTTACGGGGCCCCCATAGGGGGATTCTCCTACGAGCAGTACTTC. Its translation is CASSYGAPIGGFSYEQYF. The chain links TRBV6-2 or TRBV6-3 to TRBJ2-7; TRBD1 might be the D (6 bases). Germline V gene data show CDR1 as MNHEY and CDR2 as SVGEGT. The V end was cut by 2 bases, the J end by 0 bases, with 20 bases between. The CDR3 is 18 residues long.

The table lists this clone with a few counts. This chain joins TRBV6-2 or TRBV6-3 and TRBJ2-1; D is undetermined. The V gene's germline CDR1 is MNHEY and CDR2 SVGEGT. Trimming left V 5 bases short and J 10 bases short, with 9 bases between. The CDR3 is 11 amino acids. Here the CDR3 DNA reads TGTGCCAGCAGTCGCCACTGGGAGCAGTTCTTC. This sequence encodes CASSRHWEQFF.

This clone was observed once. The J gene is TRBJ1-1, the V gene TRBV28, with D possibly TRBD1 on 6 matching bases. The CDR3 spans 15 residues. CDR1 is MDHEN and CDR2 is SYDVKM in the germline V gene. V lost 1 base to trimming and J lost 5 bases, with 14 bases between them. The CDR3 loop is CASSLLARRGTEAFF. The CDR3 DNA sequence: TGTGCCAGCAGTTTATTGGCCCGAAGGGGGACTGAAGCTTTCTTT.

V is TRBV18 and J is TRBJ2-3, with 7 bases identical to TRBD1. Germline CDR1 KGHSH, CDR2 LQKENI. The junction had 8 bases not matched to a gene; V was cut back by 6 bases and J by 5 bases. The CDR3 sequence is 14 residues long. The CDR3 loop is CASSVQGQGDTQYF. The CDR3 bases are TGTGCCAGCTCGGTACAGGGGCAGGGAGATACGCAGTATTTT.

DNA for the CDR3: TGCGCCAGCAGCTTTTTCACGGGACAGGGAGGTTACGAGCAGTACTTC. Translating it yields CASSFFTGQGGYEQYF. This chain links TRBV5-1 with TRBJ2-7, with 9 bases identical to TRBD1. Germline CDR1 SGHRS, CDR2 YFSETQ. This CDR3 is 16 amino acids long. V was clipped by 2 bases and J by 4 bases; unmatched bases: 10.

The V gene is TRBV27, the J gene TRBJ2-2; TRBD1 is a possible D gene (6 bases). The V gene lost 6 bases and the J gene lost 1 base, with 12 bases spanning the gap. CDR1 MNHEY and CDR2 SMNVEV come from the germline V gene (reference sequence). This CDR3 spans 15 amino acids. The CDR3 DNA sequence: TGTGCCAGCAGCTTCCAGACAGGGAACACCGGGGAGCTGTTTTTT. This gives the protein CASSFQTGNTGELFF.

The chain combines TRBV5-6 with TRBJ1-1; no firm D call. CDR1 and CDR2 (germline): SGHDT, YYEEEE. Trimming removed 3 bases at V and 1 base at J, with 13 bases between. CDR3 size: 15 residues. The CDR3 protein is CASSSMYRSNTEAFF. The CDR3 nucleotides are TGTGCCAGCAGCTCAATGTACCGGTCGAACACTGAAGCTTTCTTT.

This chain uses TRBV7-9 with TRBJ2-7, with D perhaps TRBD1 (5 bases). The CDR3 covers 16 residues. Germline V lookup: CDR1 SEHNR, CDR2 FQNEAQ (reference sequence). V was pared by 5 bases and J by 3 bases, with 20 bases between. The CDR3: CASSPAETARFYEQYF. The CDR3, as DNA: TGTGCCAGCAGCCCTGCCGAGACAGCTCGATTCTACGAGCAGTACTTC. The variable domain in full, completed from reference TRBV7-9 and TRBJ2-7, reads DTGVSQNPRHKITKRGQNVTFRCDPISEHNRLYWYRQTLGQGPEFLTYFQNEAQLEKSRLLSDRFSAERPKGSFSTLEIQRTEQGDSAMYLCASSPAETARFYEQYFGPGTRLTVT.

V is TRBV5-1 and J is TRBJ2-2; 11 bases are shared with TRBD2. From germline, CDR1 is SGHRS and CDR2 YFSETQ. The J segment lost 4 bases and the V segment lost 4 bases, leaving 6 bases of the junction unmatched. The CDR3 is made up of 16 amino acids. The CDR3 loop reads CASSPTSGGTTGELFF. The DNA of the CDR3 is TGCGCCAGCAGCCCAACTAGCGGGGGCACCACCGGGGAGCTGTTTTTT. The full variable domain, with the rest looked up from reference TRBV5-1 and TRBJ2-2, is KAGVTQTPRYLIKTRGQQVTLSCSPISGHRSVSWYQQTPGQGLQFLFEYFSETQRNKGNFPGRFSGRQFSNSRSEMNVSTLELGDSALYLCASSPTSGGTTGELFFGEGSRLTVL.

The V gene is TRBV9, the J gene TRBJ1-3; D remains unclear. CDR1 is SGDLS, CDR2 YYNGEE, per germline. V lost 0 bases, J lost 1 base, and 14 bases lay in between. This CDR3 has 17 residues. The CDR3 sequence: CASSVEEGAGSGNTIYF. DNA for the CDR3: TGTGCCAGCAGCGTAGAGGAGGGAGCTGGTTCTGGAAACACCATATATTTT.

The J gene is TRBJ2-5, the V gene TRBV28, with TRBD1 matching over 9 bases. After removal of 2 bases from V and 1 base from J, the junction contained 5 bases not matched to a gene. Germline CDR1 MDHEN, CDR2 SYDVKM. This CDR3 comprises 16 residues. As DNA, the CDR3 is TGTGCCAGCAGTTTACGGACAGGGGCCCTCCAAGAGACCCAGTACTTC. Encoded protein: CASSLRTGALQETQYF.

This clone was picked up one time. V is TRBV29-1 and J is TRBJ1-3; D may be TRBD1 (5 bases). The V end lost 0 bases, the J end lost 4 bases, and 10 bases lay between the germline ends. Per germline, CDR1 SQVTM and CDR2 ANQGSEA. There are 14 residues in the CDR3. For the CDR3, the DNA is TGCAGCGTTGAAGACAGGGCATCCGGAAACACCATATATTTT. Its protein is CSVEDRASGNTIYF. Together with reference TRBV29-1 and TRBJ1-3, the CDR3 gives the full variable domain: SAVISQKPSRDICQRGTSLTIQCQVDSQVTMMFWYRQQPGQSLTLIATANQGSEATYESGFVIDKFPISRPNLTFSTLTVSNMSPEDSSIYLCSVEDRASGNTIYFGEGSWLTVV.

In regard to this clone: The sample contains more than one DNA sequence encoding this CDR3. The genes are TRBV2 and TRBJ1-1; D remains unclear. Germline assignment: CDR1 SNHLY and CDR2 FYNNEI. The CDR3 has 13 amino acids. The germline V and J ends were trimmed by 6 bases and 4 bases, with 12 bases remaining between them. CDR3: CASRGRVFTEAFF. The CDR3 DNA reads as TGTGCCAGCAGAGGGAGGGTTTTCACTGAAGCTTTCTTT.

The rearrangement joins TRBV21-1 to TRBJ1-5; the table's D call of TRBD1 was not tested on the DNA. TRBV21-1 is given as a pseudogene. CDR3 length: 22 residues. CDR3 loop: CASGKWRDRVSGVTLVTQPQHF. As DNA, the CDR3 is TGTGCCAGCGGCAAATGGAGGGACAGGGTAAGTGGGGTGACTCTGGTCACTCAGCCCCAGCATTTT.

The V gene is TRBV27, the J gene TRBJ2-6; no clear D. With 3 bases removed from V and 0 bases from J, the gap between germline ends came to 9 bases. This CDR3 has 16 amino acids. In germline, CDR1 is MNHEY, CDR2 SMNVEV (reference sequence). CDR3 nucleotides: TGTGCCAGCAGTTTCCGCTACCACTCTGGGGCCAACGTCCTGACTTTC. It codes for CASSFRYHSGANVLTF. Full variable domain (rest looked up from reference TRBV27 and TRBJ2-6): EAQVTQNPRYLITVTGKKLTVTCSQNMNHEYMSWYRQDPGLGLRQIYYSMNVEVTDKGDVPEGYKVSRKEKRNFPLILESPSPNQTSLYFCASSFRYHSGANVLTFGAGSRLTVL.

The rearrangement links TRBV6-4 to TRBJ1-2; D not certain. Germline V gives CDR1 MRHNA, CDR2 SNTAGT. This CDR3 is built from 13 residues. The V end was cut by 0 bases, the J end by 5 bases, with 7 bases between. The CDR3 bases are TGTGCCAGCAGTGACTCGTACGGTTATGGCTACACCTTC. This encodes CASSDSYGYGYTF.

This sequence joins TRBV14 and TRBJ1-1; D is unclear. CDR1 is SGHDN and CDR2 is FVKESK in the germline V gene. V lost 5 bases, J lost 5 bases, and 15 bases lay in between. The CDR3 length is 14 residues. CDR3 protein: CASSIGRMGTEAFF. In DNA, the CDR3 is TGTGCCAGCAGCATCGGGAGGATGGGGACTGAAGCTTTCTTT.

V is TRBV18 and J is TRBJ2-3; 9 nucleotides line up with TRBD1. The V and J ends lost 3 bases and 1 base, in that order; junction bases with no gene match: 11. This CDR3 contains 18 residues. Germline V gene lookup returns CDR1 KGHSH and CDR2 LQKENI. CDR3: CASSPGQGLRGGTDTQYF. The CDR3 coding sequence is TGTGCCAGCTCACCGGGACAGGGTTTACGTGGCGGCACAGATACGCAGTATTTT.

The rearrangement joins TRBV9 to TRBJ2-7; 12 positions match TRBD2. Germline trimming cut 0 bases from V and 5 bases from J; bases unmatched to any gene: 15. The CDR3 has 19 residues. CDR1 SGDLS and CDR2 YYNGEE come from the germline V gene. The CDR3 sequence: CASSVGMEASGGERDEQYF. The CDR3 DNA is TGTGCCAGCAGCGTAGGGATGGAGGCTAGCGGGGGGGAACGGGACGAGCAGTACTTC. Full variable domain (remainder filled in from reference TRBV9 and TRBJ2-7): DSGVTQTPKHLITATGQRVTLRCSPRSGDLSVYWYQQSLDQGLQFLIQYYNGEERAKGNILERFSAQQFPDLHSELNLSSLELGDSALYFCASSVGMEASGGERDEQYFGPGTRLTVT.

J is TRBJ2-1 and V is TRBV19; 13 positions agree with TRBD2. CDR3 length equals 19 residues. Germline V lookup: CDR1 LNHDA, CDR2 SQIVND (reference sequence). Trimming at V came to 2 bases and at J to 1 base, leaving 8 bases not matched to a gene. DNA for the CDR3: TGTGCCAGTAGTATATCCGGACTAGCGGGAGAAGGGTCCTACAATGAGCAGTTCTTC. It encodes CASSISGLAGEGSYNEQFF.

CDR3 amino acids: CASSLSGDNEKLFF. CDR3 coding DNA: TGTGCCAGCAGTTTATCTGGAGATAATGAAAAACTGTTTTTT. V and J are TRBV28 and TRBJ1-4; no clear D. This CDR3 region has 14 residues. Trimming cost V 1 base and J 4 bases, with 7 bases left between them. Per germline, CDR1 MDHEN and CDR2 SYDVKM.

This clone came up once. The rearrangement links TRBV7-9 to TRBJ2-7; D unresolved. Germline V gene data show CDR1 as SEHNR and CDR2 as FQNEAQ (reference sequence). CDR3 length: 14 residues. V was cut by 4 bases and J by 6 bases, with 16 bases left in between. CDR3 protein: CASSSARISGEQYF. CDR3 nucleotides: TGTGCCAGCAGCTCAGCACGTATATCGGGCGAGCAGTACTTC.

The CDR3 is CAISESVTGGGDTQYF. In DNA form, the CDR3 reads TGTGCCATCAGTGAGAGCGTGACAGGGGGTGGAGATACGCAGTATTTT. The chain employs TRBV10-3 and TRBJ2-3; TRBD1 matches at 9 bases. V shed 2 bases, J shed 5 bases, and the junction held 8 bases outside the gene matches. There are 16 residues in the CDR3. Germline V gene sequence: CDR1 ENHRY, CDR2 SYGVKD.

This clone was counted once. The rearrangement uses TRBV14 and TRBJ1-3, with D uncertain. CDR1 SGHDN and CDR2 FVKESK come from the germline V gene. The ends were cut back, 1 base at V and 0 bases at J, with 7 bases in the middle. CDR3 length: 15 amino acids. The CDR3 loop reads CASSQARSSGNTIYF. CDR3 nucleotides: TGTGCCAGCAGCCAAGCCCGGTCCTCTGGAAACACCATATATTTT.

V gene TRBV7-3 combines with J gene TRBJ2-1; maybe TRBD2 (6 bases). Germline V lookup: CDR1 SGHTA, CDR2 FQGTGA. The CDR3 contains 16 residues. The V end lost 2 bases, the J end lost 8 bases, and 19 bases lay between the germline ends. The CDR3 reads CASSLVVTSIMDEQFF. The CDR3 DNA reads TGTGCCAGCAGCTTAGTAGTAACTAGCATCATGGATGAGCAGTTCTTC. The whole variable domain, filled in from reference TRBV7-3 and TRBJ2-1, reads GAGVSQTPSNKVTEKGKYVELRCDPISGHTALYWYRQSLGQGPEFLIYFQGTGAADDSGLPNDRFFAVRPEGSVSTLKIQRTERGDSAVYLCASSLVVTSIMDEQFFGPGTRLTVL.

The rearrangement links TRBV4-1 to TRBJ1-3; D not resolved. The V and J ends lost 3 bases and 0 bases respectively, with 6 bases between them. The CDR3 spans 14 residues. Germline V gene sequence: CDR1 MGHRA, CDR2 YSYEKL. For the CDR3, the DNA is TGCGCCAGCAGCCAGGGCTACTCTGGAAACACCATATATTTT. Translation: CASSQGYSGNTIYF.

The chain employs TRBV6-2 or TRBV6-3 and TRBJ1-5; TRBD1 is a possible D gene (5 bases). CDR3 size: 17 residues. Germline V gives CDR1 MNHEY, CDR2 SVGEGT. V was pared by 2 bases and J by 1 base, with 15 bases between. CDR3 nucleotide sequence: TGTGCCAGCAGTTACGCTGGGGCGGAGGGGAGCAATCAGCCCCAGCATTTT. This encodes CASSYAGAEGSNQPQHF.

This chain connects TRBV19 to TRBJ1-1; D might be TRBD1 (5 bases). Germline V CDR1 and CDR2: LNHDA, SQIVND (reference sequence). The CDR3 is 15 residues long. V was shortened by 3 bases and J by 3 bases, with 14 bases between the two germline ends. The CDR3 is CASSMVRARYTEAFF. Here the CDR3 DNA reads TGTGCCAGTAGTATGGTCAGGGCGAGGTACACTGAAGCTTTCTTT.

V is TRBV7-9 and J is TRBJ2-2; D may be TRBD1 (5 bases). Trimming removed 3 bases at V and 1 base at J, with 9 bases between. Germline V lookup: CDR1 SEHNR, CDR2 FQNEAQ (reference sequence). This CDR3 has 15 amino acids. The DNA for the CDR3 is TGTGCCAGCAGCTTGTCTAGGGGGAACACCGGGGAGCTGTTTTTT. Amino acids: CASSLSRGNTGELFF.

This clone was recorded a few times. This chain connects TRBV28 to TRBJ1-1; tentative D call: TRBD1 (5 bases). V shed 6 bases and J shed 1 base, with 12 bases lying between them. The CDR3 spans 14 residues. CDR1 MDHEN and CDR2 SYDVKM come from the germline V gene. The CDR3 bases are TGTGCCAGCAGATGGCGGGGGGAGAACACTGAAGCTTTCTTT. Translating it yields CASRWRGENTEAFF.